A selection of T cell receptor beta chains follows, all from one sample in a study of shared clonotypes between healthy human individuals. The assay was immunoSEQ multiplex PCR, and TCRdb's table has in-frame clones only and misses some. Of 2 million to 2.5 million clones listed, roughly 90% were seen once; the top ten hold 0.37%. The sequenced material came from naive CD4+ T cells from PBMCs. Receptor source: a man aged 18-30 years in good health. Some clones in this sample may be carry-over from other donors' samples. Both conserved end residues are trimmed from each CDR3. Size is omitted from some rows. Given values are once, few, many or a class for expanded clones.

17,TRBJ1-1,.,TRBV5-1,ASSLWGTGTGDMNTEAF
10,TRBJ2-7,.,TRBV30,AWSERVYEQY
16,TRBJ2-6,.,TRBV7-1,ASSIDIQGQSRANVLT
17,TRBJ2-6,.,TRBV7-9,ASSSRTGTASSGANVLT
13,TRBJ2-1,.,TRBV6-5,ASSYSSGSGNEQF
12,TRBJ2-3,.,TRBV5-8,ASSPFRGTDTQY
13,TRBJ2-1,.,TRBV14,ASSQDRVEVSPEF
13,TRBJ2-3,.,TRBV6-5,ASSSGRGFTDTQY
11,TRBJ2-5,.,TRBV18,ASSPSGAQTQY
11,TRBJ2-1,.,TRBV13,ASSLPGGGTPF
12,TRBJ2-1,.,TRBV7-2,ASSLVGLLNEQF
13,TRBJ1-1,.,TRBV18,ASSTTTGWFTEAF
14,TRBJ1-5,few,TRBV18,ASSPAVSLSNQPQH
11,TRBJ2-2,once,TRBV2,AGRRELTGELF
10,TRBJ2-5,.,TRBV7-5,ASSPPGGTQY
12,TRBJ1-2,once,TRBV5-6,ASSLGGPNYGYT
13,TRBJ1-1,.,TRBV7-8,ASSLEPQGIREAF
14,TRBJ2-2,.,TRBV7-9,ASSSQGPRGTGELF
14,TRBJ2-1,.,TRBV18,ASSPPGGNAHNEQF
11,.,.,TRBV6-6,ASRGQPTYEQY
14,TRBJ2-1,.,TRBV5-1,ASSLEAAGQHNEQF
13,TRBJ2-3,.,TRBV9,ASSSRDRSTDTQY
12,TRBJ1-5,.,TRBV6-5,ASSYSRGYQPQH
14,TRBJ1-2,.,TRBV4-1,ASSQSTGTLNYGYT
11,TRBJ2-7,.,TRBV29-1,SVQRTLSYEQY
12,TRBJ1-1,.,TRBV4-2,ASSQVVRFTEAF
14,TRBJ2-3,.,TRBV18,ASSPAGGNPTDTQY
13,TRBJ2-7,.,TRBV18,ASSPGQGGSYEQY
12,TRBJ1-2,.,TRBV9,ASSVGGYGYGYT
13,TRBJ2-2,.,TRBV28,ASSSASGIVGELF
13,TRBJ1-4,.,TRBV19,ASSLKTGTNEKLF